The clone carrying this T cell receptor beta chain has just one count. Clones were read by immunoSEQ multiplex PCR, and TCRdb kept only the in-frame ones, dropping some. The sample shows roughly 450,000 clones, around 90% of them seen only once. The data were taken from a study of control samples from healthy donors and cancer patients. This CDR3 has 13 residues. Trimming removed 6 bases from V and 8 bases from J, with 16 bases in between. Germline CDR1 reads MNHEY; CDR2 reads SMNVEV (reference sequence). The TCR was taken from a man aged 40-49 years with head and neck cancer. The chain recombines TRBV27 with TRBJ1-2; maybe TRBD1 (6 bases). The material sequenced was PBMCs. The CDR3 loop reads CASSVQGIGGYTF. The CDR3 bases are TGTGCCAGCAGCGTCCAGGGGATAGGGGGCTACACCTTC.